This T cell receptor beta chain appears in the sequencing data of a study of low-dose radiotherapy and immunotherapy resistance in tumors. Study in general: Doses of 0.5 Gy per fraction every 2 weeks, totaling 6.5 Gy, went to Cohort 1.

Time point in this sample: after trial treatment. The treatment was: LDRT plus nivolumab, ipilimumab, low-dose cyclophosphamide and aspirin (RACIN trial). Eligibility was restricted to patients presenting with advanced solid tumors that lacked tumor-infiltrating lymphocytes. This clonotype has a count of ten or more. TRAV- and TRBV-specific primers were used for first-strand cDNA, which covered alpha and beta chains. The authors amplified TCRs for about 20 PCR cycles with a constant-region primer and a V-primer adapter. TCRdb re-called the reads with MiXCR, one entry per CDR3 protein. Found here are 35,000 to 50,000 distinct CDR3 sequences, under 30% of them singletons; the top ten hold around 10%. This receptor was identified in a male donor with prostate cancer. Sequencing was performed on PBMCs, taken after low-dose radiotherapy plus immunotherapy.

In DNA, the CDR3 is TGCAGCGTTGACAGGAGCGCTGAAGCTTTCTTT. As protein: CSVDRSAEAFF. The chain couples TRBV29-1 to TRBJ1-1; the D is unclear. From germline, CDR1 is SQVTM and CDR2 ANQGSEA. The ends were cut back, 3 bases at V and 6 bases at J, with 8 bases in the middle. The CDR3 is made up of 11 amino acids.